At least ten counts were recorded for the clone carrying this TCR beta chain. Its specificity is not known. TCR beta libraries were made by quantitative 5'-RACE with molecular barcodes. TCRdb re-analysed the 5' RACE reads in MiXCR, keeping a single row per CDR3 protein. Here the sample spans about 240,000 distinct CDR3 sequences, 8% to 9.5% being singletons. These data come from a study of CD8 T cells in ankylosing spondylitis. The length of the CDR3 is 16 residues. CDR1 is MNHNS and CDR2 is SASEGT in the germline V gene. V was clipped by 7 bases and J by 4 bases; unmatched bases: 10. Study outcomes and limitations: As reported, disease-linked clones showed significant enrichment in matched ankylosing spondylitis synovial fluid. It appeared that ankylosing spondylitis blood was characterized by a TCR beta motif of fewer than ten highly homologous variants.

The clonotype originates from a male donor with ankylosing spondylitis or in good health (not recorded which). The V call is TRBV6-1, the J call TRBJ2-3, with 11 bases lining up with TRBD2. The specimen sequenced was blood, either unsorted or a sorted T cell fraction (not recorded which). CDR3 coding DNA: TGTGCCAGCATCGAACGTAGCGGGGGGGCCGCAGATACGCAGTATTTT. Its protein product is CASIERSGGAADTQYF.